This T cell receptor (beta chain) was captured in a study of response to subunit inactivated influenza vaccine. CDR3 size: 14 residues. V shed 1 base and J 6 bases; nucleotides not matched to a gene: 5. From germline, CDR1 is LGHDT and CDR2 YNNKEL (reference sequence). Details on this clonotype: The antigen is undetermined.

TCRdb called the RT-PCR reads again in MiXCR, with one record for every CDR3 protein. Of more than 250,000 distinct CDR3 sequences listed, 20% to 25% are singletons. Whole-study findings and limits: A suggestion made by the authors is that each seasonal influenza vaccination recruits few new T cells.

The gene calls are TRBV3-1 and TRBJ2-7; 8 bases align to TRBD2. The starting material was PBMCs from blood, obtained 21 months after vaccination. The origin of this receptor is a man between 50 and 75 years old who received an inactivated influenza vaccine. The CDR3 loop reads CASSQAGGLGEQYF. DNA of the CDR3: TGTGCCAGCAGCCAAGCGGGGGGACTAGGCGAGCAGTACTTC.